This entry is about one T cell receptor (beta chain). The germline V gene encodes CDR1 SGHRS and CDR2 YFSETQ. The CDR3 runs to 14 residues. V trimming: 4 bases; J trimming: 7 bases; junction bases outside the gene matches: 7. This specimen belongs to a study of patients and donors after allogeneic stem cell transplantation. TCRdb independently ran MiXCR on the RT-PCR reads; one entry per CDR3 protein. The data hold 390,000 or so distinct CDR3 sequences, with roughly 17% observed a single time. Sequenced material: blood, either unsorted or a sorted T cell fraction (not recorded which). The chain recombines TRBV5-1 with TRBJ1-4, with 7 bases fitting TRBD1. The TCR was taken from a human donor who was either an allogeneic HSCT recipient or a stem cell or donor lymphocyte infusion donor (not recorded which). It is not recorded whose cells these are; they may come from a transplant donor. CDR3 coding DNA: TGCGCCAGCAGCCCCGGGACAGCCTTTGAAAAACTGTTTTTT. Translation: CASSPGTAFEKLFF.